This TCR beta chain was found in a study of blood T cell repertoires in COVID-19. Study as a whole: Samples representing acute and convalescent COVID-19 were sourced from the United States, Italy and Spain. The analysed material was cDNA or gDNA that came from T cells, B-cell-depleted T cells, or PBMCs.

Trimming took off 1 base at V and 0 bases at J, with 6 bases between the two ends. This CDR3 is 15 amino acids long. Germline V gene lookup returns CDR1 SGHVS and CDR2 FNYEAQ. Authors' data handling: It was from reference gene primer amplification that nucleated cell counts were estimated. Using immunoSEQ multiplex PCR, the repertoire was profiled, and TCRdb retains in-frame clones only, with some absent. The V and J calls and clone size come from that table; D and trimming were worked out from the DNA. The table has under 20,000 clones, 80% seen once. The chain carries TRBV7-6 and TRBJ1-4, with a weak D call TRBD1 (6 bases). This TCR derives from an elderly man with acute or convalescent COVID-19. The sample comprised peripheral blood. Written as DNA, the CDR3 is TGTGCCAGCAGCTTAGAGGGGGCAACTAATGAAAAACTGTTTTTT. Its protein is CASSLEGATNEKLFF.